This T cell receptor (beta chain) was obtained from a study of neoadjuvant anti-PD-1 for oral cavity cancer. Germline V gene data show CDR1 as MGHRA and CDR2 as YSYEKL. V lost 0 bases, J lost 5 bases, and 8 bases lay in between. CDR3 length equals 13 residues. Tumor libraries mostly used 4.8 ug genomic DNA, two replicates each. Using immunoSEQ multiplex PCR, the repertoire was profiled, and TCRdb retains in-frame clones only, with some absent. The sample gives approximately 4,500 clones, roughly 60% of which show up once; roughly 7.2% is in the top ten. The sample consisted of tumor tissue, taken before nivolumab (anti-PD-1) treatment. The V gene is TRBV4-1, the J gene TRBJ2-7; no clear D gene. This receptor was identified in a person aged 35-79 years with oral cavity squamous cell carcinoma. This chain's CDR3 is CASSQEYGDEQYF. The CDR3 region has the DNA TGCGCCAGCAGCCAAGAGTACGGTGACGAGCAGTACTTC.